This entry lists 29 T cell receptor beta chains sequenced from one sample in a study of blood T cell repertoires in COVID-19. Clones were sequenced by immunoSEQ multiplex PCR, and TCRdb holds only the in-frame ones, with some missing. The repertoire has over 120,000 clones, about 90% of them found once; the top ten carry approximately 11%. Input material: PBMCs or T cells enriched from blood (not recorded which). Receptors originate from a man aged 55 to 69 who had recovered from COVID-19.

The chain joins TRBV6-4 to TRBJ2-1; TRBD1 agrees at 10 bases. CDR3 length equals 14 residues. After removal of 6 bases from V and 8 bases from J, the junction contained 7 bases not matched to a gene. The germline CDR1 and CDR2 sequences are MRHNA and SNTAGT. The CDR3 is CASSFDRGHDEQFF. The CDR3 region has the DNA TGTGCCAGCAGCTTCGACAGGGGGCACGATGAGCAGTTCTTC.

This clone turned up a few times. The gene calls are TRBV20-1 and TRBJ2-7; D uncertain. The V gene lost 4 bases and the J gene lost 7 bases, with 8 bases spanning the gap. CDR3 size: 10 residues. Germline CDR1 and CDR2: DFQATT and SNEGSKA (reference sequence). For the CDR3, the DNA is TGCAGTGCTATTCTACGTGAGCAGTACTTC. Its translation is CSAILREQYF.

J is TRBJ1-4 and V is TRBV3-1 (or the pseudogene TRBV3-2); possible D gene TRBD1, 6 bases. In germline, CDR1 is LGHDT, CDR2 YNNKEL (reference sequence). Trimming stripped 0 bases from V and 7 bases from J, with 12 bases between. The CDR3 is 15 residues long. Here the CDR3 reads CASSQDQGRVEKLFF. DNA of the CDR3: TGTGCCAGCAGCCAAGATCAGGGGAGGGTTGAAAAACTGTTTTTT.

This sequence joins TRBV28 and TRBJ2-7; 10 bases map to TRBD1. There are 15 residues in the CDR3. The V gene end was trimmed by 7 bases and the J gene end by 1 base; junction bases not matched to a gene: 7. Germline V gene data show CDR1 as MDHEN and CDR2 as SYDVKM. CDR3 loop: CASNHGTGESYEQYF. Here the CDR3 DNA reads TGTGCCAGCAATCACGGGACAGGGGAGTCCTACGAGCAGTACTTC.

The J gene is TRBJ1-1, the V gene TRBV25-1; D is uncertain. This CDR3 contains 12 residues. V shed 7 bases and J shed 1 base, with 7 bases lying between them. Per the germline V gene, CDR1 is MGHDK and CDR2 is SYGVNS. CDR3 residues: CASKLGNTEAFF. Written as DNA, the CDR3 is TGTGCCAGCAAGCTTGGGAACACTGAAGCTTTCTTT.

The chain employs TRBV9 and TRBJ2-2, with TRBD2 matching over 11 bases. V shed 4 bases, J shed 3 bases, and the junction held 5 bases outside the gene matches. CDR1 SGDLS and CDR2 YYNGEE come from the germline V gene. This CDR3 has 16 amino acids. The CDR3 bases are TGTGCCAGCAGCACCGCTAGCGGGGGGTACACCGGGGAGCTGTTTTTT. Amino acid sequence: CASSTASGGYTGELFF.

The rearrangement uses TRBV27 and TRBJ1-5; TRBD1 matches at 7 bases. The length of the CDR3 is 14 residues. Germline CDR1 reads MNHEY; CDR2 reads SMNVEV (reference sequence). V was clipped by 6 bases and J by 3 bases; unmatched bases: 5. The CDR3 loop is CASSRRGNNQPQHF. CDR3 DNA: TGTGCCAGCAGCCGCAGGGGGAACAATCAGCCCCAGCATTTT.

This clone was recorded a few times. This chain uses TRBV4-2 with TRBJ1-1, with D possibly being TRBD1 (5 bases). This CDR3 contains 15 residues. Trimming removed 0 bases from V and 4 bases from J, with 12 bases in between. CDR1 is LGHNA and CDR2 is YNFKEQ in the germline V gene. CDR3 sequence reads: CASSQDLGGTTEAFF. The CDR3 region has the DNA TGTGCCAGCAGCCAAGATCTCGGAGGGACCACTGAAGCTTTCTTT.

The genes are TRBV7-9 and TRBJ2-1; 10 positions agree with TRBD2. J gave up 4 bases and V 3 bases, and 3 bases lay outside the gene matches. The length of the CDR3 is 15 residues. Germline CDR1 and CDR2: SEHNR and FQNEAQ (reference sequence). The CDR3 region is CASSFLAGEYNEQFF. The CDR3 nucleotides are TGTGCCAGCAGCTTTCTAGCGGGAGAATACAATGAGCAGTTCTTC.

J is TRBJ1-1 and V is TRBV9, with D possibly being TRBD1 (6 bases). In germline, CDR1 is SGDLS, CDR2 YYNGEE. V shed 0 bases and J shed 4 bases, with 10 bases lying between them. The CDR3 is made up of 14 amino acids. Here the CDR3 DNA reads TGTGCCAGCAGCGTAGTGGGGGCTGGCACTGAAGCTTTCTTT. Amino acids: CASSVVGAGTEAFF.

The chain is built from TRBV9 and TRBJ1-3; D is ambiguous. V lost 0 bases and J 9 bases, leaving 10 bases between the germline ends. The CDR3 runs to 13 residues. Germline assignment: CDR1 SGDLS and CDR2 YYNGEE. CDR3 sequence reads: CASSVAVEGTIYF. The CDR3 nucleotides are TGTGCCAGCAGCGTAGCTGTTGAGGGCACCATATATTTT.

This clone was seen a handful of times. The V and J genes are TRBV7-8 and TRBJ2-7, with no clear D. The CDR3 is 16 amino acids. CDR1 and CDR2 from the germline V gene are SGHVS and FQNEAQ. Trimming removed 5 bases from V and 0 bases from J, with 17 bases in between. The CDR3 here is CASSNLDKKSSYEQYF. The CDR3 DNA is TGTGCCAGCAGCAACCTCGACAAAAAGAGCTCCTACGAGCAGTACTTC.

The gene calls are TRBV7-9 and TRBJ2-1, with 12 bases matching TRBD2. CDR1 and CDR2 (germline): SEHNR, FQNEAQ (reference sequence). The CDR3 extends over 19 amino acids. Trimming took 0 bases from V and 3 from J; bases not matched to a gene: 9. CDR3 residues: CASSLAGLAGLGYYNEQFF. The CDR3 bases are TGTGCCAGCAGCTTAGCAGGACTAGCGGGACTCGGTTACTACAATGAGCAGTTCTTC.

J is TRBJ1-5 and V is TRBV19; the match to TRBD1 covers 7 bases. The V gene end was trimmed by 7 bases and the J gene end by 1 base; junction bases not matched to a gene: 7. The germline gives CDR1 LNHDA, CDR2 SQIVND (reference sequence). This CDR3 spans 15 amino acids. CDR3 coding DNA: TGTGCCAGTACCGGGACAGCCGTGAGCAATCAGCCCCAGCATTTT. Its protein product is CASTGTAVSNQPQHF.

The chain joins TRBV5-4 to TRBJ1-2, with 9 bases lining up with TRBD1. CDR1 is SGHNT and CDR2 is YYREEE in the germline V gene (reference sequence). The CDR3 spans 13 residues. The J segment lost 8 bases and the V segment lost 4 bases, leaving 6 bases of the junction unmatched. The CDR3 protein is CASSIGTGRGYTF. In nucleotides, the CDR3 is TGTGCCAGCAGCATTGGGACAGGGCGAGGCTACACCTTC.

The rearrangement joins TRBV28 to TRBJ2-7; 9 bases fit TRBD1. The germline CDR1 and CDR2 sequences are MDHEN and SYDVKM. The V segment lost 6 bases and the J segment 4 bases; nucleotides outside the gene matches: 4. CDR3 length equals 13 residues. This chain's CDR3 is CASRTGGVYEQYF. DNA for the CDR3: TGTGCCAGCAGGACAGGGGGGGTTTACGAGCAGTACTTC.

CDR3 residues: CASSPGTYNEQFF. The CDR3 DNA follows: TGTGCCAGCAGCCCCGGGACCTACAATGAGCAGTTCTTC. V is TRBV5-8 and J is TRBJ2-1; a weak D match, TRBD2 (5 bases). The CDR3 sequence is 13 residues long. V dropped 4 bases and J dropped 2 bases, with 7 bases sitting between them. The germline CDR1 and CDR2 sequences are SGHTS and YDEGEE.

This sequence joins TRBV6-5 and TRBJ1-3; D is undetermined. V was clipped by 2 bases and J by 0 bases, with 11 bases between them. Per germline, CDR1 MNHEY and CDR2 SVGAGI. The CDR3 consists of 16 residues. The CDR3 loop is CASSYGGYSSGNTIYF. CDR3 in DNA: TGTGCCAGCAGTTACGGCGGATACTCCTCTGGAAACACCATATATTTT.

The CDR3 is CAWSIGLLRSSNEQFF. The CDR3 DNA follows: TGTGCCTGGAGTATCGGACTCCTAAGATCCAGCAATGAGCAGTTCTTC. The chain couples TRBV30 to TRBJ2-1, with a possible D match to TRBD2 (5 bases). Germline-derived CDR1 and CDR2 are GTSNPN and SVGIG (reference sequence). V shed 2 bases and J shed 6 bases, with 20 bases lying between them. This CDR3 is built from 16 residues.

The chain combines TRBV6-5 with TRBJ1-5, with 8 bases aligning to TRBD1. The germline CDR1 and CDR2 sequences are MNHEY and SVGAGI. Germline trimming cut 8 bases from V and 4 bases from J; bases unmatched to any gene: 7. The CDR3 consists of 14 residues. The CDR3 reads CASRRDRMNQPQHF. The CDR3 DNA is TGTGCCAGCCGTCGGGACAGGATGAATCAGCCCCAGCATTTT.

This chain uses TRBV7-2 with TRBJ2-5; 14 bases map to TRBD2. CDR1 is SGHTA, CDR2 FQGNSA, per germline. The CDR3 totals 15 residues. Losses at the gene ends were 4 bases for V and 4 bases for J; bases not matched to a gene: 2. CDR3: CASSYGLAGGETQYF. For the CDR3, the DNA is TGTGCCAGCAGCTATGGACTAGCGGGAGGAGAGACCCAGTACTTC.

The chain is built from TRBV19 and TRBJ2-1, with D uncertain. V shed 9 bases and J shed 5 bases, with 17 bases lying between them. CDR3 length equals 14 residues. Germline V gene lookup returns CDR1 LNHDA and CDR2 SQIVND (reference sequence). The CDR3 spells CASARVLEDNEQFF. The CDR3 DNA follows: TGTGCCAGCGCTAGAGTCCTAGAGGACAATGAGCAGTTCTTC. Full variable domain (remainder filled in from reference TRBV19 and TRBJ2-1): DGGITQSPKYLFRKEGQNVTLSCEQNLNHDAMYWYRQDPGQGLRLIYYSQIVNDFQKGDIAEGYSVSREKKESFPLTVTSAQKNPTAFYLCASARVLEDNEQFFGPGTRLTVL.

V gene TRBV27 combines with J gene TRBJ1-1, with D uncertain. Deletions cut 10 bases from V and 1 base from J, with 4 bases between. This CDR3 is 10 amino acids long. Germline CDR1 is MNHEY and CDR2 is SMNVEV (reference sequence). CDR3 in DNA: TGTGCCACCGGGAACACTGAAGCTTTCTTT. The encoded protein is CATGNTEAFF.

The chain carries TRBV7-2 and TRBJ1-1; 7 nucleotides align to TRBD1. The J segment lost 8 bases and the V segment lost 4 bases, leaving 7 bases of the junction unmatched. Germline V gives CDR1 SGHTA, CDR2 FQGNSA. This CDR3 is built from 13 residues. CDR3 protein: CASSYTGVGEAFF. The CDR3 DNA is TGTGCCAGCAGCTACACAGGGGTCGGGGAAGCTTTCTTT.

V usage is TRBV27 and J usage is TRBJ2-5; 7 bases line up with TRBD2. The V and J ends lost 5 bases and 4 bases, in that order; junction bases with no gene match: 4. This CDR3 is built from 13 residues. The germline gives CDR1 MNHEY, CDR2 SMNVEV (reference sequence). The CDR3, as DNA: TGTGCCAGCAGTGGCAGCGGGGCAGAGACCCAGTACTTC. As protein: CASSGSGAETQYF.

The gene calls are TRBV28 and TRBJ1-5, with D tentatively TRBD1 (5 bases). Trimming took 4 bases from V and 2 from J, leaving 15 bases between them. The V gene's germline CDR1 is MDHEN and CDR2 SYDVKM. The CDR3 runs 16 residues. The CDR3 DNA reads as TGTGCCAGCAGTTCGGGACTGCCGTTGGGCAATCAGCCCCAGCATTTT. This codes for CASSSGLPLGNQPQHF.

The CDR3 region has the DNA TGTGCCAGCAGTTTATCCCCTAGGCCCCAGTACTTC. Translating gives CASSLSPRPQYF. This rearrangement joins TRBV28 to TRBJ2-5; the D is unclear. The CDR3 loop spans 12 amino acids. Germline CDR1 is MDHEN and CDR2 is SYDVKM. Deletions cut 1 base from V and 9 bases from J, with 9 bases between.

Here the CDR3 reads CASSFTVGRRTGELFF. CDR3 sequence (DNA): TGTGCCAGCAGTTTCACGGTTGGGCGAAGGACCGGGGAGCTGTTTTTT. This chain connects TRBV27 to TRBJ2-2, with D hard to call. This CDR3 spans 16 amino acids. V shed 3 bases and J shed 5 bases, with 16 bases lying between them. The germline V gene has CDR1 MNHEY and CDR2 SMNVEV (reference sequence).

The CDR3 coding sequence is TGTGCCAGCAGCGAGACAGGGTGGGACGAGCAGTACTTC. As protein: CASSETGWDEQYF. The rearrangement uses TRBV9 and TRBJ2-7; 7 positions agree with TRBD1. This CDR3 has 13 amino acids. The J segment lost 5 bases and the V segment lost 3 bases, leaving 5 bases of the junction unmatched. CDR1 and CDR2 (germline): SGDLS, YYNGEE.